Sequencing of this T cell receptor (beta chain) was carried out in a study of T-cell reconstitution after alpha-beta-depleted transplantation in children. The germline V gene encodes CDR1 SGHTA and CDR2 FQGNSA. Trimming stripped 5 bases from V and 0 bases from J, with 9 bases between. There are 14 residues in the CDR3. Unique molecular identifiers were used to barcode this TCRbeta library. TCRdb reprocessed the PCR reads with MiXCR, giving one entry per CDR3 protein. The repertoire holds over 550,000 distinct CDR3 sequences, with 10% as singletons. The TCR sequence derives from a human donor who donated a stem cell graft to a child with acute myeloid leukemia. The sequenced sample was PBMCs from the stem cell graft donor, obtained from the stem cell graft. The chain is built from TRBV7-2 and TRBJ2-3; no reliable D call. The DNA of the CDR3 is TGTGCCAGCAGCGCCTTGACTAGCACAGATACGCAGTATTTT. Protein: CASSALTSTDTQYF.